The following is a TCR beta chain sequence with its context. Its cognate antigen is unknown. RNA extraction was followed by reverse transcription into cDNA, which acted as the sequencing template. Sequenced by immunoSEQ multiplex PCR; TCRdb stores in-frame clones only, minus some. The sample lists more than 100,000 clones, approximately 60% occurring once. The CDR3 totals 15 residues. The germline gives CDR1 SGHDN, CDR2 FVKESK. V shed 2 bases and J shed 2 bases, with 9 bases lying between them. This sample stems from a study of CD8+ T cells in alopecia areata. Study-level findings and limits: Mice gave a clearer picture of TCR sharing than patients did, possibly for HLA-related reasons. Alopecia totalis/universalis scalp especially showed more expanded CD8+ clones than normal scalp.

This receptor was taken from a human donor in good health. The sample consisted of CD4+ T cells sorted from blood. The V gene is TRBV14, the J gene TRBJ2-2; a weak D match, TRBD1 (5 bases). The CDR3 reads CASSQTRANTGELFF. The DNA of the CDR3 is TGTGCCAGCAGCCAAACCAGGGCCAACACCGGGGAGCTGTTTTTT.